This TCR beta chain was identified in a study of blood T cells in healthy people across ages. Whenever a sample was processed, at least 7 million PBMCs were isolated. Through a sample-barcoded 5' primer and a J-beta primer mix, a second PCR was run for roughly 6 to 11 cycles. Each CDR3 protein gets one entry after TCRdb re-called the 5' RACE reads with MiXCR. The sample carries about 1.1 million distinct CDR3 sequences, around two fifths recorded once. This clonotype was recorded a few times. The CDR3 has 13 amino acids. CDR1 is MNHEY, CDR2 SMNVEV, per germline (reference sequence). With 10 bases clipped from V and 1 base from J, the junction kept 6 bases outside the gene matches.

The chain carries TRBV27 and TRBJ1-2, with 7 bases lining up with TRBD1. Sequencing was done on a sample of blood. The receptor's source is a man between 18 and 35 years old in good health. CDR3 in DNA: TGTGCCACCCGGGACAGAGGTAACTATGGCTACACCTTC. Protein sequence: CATRDRGNYGYTF.